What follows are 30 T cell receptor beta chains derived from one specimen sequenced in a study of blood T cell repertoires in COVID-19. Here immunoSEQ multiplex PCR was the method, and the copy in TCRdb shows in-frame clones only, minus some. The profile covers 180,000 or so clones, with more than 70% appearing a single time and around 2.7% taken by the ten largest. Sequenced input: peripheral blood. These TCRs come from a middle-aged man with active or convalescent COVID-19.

The CDR3 reads CASSSKTGHTEAFF. The CDR3 DNA reads TGTGCCAGCAGCTCCAAGACAGGGCACACTGAAGCTTTCTTT. The genes are TRBV7-9 and TRBJ1-1; TRBD1 matches 7 bases. The trim removed 4 bases at V and 3 bases at J, leaving 5 bases unmatched. Germline CDR1 and CDR2: SEHNR and FQNEAQ (reference sequence). The CDR3 has 14 residues.

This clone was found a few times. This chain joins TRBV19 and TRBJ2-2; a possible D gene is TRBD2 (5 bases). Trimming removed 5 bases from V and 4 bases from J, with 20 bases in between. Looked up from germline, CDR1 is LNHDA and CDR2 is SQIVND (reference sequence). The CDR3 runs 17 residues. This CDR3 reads CASSPGGWTAFTGELFF. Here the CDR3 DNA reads TGTGCCAGTAGTCCAGGAGGTTGGACGGCATTCACCGGGGAGCTGTTTTTT. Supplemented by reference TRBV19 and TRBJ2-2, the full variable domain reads DGGITQSPKYLFRKEGQNVTLSCEQNLNHDAMYWYRQDPGQGLRLIYYSQIVNDFQKGDIAEGYSVSREKKESFPLTVTSAQKNPTAFYLCASSPGGWTAFTGELFFGEGSRLTVL.

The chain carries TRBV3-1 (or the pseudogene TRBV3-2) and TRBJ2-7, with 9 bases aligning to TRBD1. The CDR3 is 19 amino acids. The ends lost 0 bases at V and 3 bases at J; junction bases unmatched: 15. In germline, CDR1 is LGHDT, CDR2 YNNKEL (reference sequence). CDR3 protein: CASSQEFRSRTGDFYEQYF. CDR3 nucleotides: TGTGCCAGCAGCCAAGAATTTAGGTCCCGGACAGGGGATTTCTACGAGCAGTACTTC.

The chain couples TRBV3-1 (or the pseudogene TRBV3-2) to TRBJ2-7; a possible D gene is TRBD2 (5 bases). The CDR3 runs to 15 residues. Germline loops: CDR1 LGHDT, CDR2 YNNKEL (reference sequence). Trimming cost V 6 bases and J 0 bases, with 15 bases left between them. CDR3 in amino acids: CASRGRRGTSYEQYF. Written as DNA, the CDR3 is TGTGCCAGCAGGGGAAGACGGGGAACCTCCTACGAGCAGTACTTC.

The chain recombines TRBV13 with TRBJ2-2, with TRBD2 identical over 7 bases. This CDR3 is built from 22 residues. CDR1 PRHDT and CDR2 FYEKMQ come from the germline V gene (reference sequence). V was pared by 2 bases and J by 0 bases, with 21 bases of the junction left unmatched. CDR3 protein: CASSLTAFGGGGTDPNTGELFF. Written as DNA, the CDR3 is TGTGCCAGCAGCTTAACAGCCTTCGGTGGCGGGGGTACCGACCCGAACACCGGGGAGCTGTTTTTT.

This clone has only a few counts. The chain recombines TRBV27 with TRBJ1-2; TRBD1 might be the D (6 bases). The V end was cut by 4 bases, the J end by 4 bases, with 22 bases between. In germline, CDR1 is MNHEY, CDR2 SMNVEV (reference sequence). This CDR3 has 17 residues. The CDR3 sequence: CASSSHPRQGSFYGYTF. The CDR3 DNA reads TGTGCCAGCAGTTCCCACCCGCGGCAGGGGTCTTTCTATGGCTACACCTTC.

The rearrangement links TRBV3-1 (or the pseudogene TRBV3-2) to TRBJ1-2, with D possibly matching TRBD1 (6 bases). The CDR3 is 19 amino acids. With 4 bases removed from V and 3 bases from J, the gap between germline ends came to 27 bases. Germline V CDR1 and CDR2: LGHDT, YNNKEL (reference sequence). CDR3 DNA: TGTGCCAGCAGCCGTCTACCCCTGGGGGCAGGGCCAAGAGACTATGGCTACACCTTC. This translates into CASSRLPLGAGPRDYGYTF.

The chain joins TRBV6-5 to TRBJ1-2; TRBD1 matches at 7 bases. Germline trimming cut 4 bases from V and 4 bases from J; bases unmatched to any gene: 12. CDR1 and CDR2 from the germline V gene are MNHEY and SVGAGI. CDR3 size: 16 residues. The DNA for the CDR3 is TGTGCCAGCAGTTCCACCTCAGGGGGGATCCCCTATGGCTACACCTTC. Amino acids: CASSSTSGGIPYGYTF.

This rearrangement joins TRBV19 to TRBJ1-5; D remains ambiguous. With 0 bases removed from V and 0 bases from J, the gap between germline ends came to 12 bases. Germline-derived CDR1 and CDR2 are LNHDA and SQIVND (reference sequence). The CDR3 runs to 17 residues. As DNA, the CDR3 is TGTGCCAGTAGTATAGATCGTGGAGGGAATAGCAATCAGCCCCAGCATTTT. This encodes CASSIDRGGNSNQPQHF.

CDR3: CASSLALAGYNEQFF. CDR3 nucleotides: TGCGCCAGCAGCTTGGCACTAGCGGGTTACAATGAGCAGTTCTTC. The chain combines TRBV5-1 with TRBJ2-1; 9 nucleotides agree with TRBD2. V trimming: 0 bases; J trimming: 4 bases; junction bases outside the gene matches: 2. Germline V gives CDR1 SGHRS, CDR2 YFSETQ. The CDR3 has 15 residues.

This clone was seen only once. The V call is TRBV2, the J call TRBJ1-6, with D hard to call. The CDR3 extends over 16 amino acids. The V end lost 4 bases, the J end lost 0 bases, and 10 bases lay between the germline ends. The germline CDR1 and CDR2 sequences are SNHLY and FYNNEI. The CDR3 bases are TGTGCCAGCAGTGTAGGCGCTAGCTCCTATAATTCACCCCTCCACTTT. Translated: CASSVGASSYNSPLHF.

DNA for the CDR3: TGTGCCAGCAGCCAAGGAGGACAGGGGGAGGTCTATGGCTACACCTTC. This codes for CASSQGGQGEVYGYTF. The J gene is TRBJ1-2, the V gene TRBV5-5; 10 bases fit TRBD1. The germline gives CDR1 SGHKS, CDR2 YYEKEE (reference sequence). V shed 4 bases, J shed 4 bases, and the junction held 10 bases outside the gene matches. This CDR3 comprises 16 residues.

For the CDR3, the DNA is TGTGCCAGCTCCACAGGGATCCTTAACTATGGCTACACCTTC. Translated, it gives CASSTGILNYGYTF. This chain connects TRBV3-1 (or the pseudogene TRBV3-2) to TRBJ1-2; D is perhaps TRBD1 (6 bases). CDR3 length: 14 residues. V was clipped by 8 bases and J by 1 base, with 14 bases between them. Germline V CDR1 and CDR2: LGHDT, YNNKEL (reference sequence).

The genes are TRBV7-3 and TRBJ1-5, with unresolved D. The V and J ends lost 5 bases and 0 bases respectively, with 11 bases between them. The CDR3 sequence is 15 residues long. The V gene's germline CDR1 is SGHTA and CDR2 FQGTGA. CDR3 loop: CASSPSGNSNQPQHF. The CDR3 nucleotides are TGTGCCAGCAGCCCAAGCGGGAATAGCAATCAGCCCCAGCATTTT.

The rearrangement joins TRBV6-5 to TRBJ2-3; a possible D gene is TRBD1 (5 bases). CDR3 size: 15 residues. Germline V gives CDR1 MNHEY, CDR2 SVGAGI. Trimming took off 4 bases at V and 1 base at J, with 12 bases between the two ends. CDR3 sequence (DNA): TGTGCCAGCAGTTTCCGGAAAGGGGGCACAGATACGCAGTATTTT. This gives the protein CASSFRKGGTDTQYF.

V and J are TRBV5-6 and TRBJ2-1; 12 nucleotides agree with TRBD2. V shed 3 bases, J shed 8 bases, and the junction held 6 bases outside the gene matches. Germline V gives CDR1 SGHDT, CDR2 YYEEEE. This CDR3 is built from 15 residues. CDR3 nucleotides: TGTGCCAGCAGCTCCCTAGCGGGGGGGCTTTATGAGCAGTTCTTC. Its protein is CASSSLAGGLYEQFF.

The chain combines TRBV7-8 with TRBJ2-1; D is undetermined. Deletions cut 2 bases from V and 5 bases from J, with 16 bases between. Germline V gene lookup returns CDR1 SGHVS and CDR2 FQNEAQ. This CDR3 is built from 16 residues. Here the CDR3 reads CASSLSRTGQHNEQFF. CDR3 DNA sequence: TGTGCCAGCAGCTTATCTCGCACGGGTCAGCACAATGAGCAGTTCTTC.

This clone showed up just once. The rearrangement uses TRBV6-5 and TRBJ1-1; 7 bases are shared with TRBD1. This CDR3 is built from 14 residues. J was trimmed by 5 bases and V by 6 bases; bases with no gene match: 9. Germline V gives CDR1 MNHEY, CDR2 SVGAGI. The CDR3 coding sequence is TGTGCCAGCAGACGAACAGGGGTAGGGACTGAAGCTTTCTTT. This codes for CASRRTGVGTEAFF.

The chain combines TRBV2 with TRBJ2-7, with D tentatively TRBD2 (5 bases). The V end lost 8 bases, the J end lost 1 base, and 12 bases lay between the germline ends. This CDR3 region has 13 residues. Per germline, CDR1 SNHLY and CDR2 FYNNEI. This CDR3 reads CASEGAQSYEQYF. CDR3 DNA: TGTGCCAGCGAGGGAGCCCAATCCTACGAGCAGTACTTC.

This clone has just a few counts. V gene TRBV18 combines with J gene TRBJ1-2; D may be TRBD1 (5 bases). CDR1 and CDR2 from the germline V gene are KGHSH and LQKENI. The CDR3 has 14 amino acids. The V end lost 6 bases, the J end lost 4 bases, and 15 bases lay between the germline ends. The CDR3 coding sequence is TGTGCCAGCTCTCCCGACAGAAACTTCTATGGCTACACCTTC. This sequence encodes CASSPDRNFYGYTF.

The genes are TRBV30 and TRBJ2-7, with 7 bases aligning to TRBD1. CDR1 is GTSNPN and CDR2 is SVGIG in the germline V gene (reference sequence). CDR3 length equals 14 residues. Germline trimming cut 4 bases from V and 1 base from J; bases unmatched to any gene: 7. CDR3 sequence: CAWTPETGSYEQYF. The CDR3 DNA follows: TGTGCCTGGACACCAGAGACAGGGTCCTACGAGCAGTACTTC.

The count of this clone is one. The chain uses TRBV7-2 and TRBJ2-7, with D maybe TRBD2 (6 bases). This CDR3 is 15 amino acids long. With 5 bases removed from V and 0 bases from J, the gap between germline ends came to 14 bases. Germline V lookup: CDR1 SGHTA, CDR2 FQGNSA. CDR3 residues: CASSLARGSSYEQYF. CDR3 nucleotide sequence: TGTGCCAGCAGCCTGGCGCGGGGAAGCTCCTACGAGCAGTACTTC.

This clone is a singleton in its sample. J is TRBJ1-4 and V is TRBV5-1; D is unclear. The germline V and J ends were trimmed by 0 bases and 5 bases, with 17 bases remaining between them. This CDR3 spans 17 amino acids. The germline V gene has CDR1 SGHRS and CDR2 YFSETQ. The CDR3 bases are TGCGCCAGCAGCTTGGCGGCCATGACGGAGTCCAATGAAAAACTGTTTTTT. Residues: CASSLAAMTESNEKLFF.

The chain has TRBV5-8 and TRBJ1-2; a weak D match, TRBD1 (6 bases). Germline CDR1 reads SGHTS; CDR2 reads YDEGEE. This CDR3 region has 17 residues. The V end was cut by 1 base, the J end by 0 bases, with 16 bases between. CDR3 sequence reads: CASSLPLTWTANYGYTF. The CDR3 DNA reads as TGTGCCAGCAGCTTGCCGTTAACTTGGACAGCTAACTATGGCTACACCTTC.

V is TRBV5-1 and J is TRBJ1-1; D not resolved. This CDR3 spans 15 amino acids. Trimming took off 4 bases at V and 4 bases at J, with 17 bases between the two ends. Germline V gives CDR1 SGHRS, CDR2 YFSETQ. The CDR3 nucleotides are TGCGCCAGCAGCCCCGGCCTCCTCGGCGGCACTGAAGCTTTCTTT. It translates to CASSPGLLGGTEAFF.

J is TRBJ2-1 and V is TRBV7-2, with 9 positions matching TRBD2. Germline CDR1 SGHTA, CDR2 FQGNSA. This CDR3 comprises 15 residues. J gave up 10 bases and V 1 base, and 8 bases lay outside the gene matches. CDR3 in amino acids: CASSLVRGGEYEQFF. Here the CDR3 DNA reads TGTGCCAGCAGCTTAGTGCGGGGGGGCGAATACGAGCAGTTCTTC.

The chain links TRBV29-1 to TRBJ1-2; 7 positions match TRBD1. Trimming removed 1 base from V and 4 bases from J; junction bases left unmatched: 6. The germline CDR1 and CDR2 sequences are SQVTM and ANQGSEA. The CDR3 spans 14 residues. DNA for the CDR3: TGCAGCGTTGAAGTCCCGGGACAGCCCTATGGCTACACCTTC. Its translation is CSVEVPGQPYGYTF.

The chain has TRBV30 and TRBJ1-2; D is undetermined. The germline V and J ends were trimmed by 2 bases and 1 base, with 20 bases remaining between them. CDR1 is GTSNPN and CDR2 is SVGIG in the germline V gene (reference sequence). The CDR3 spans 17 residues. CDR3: CAWSPRRLLTFNYGYTF. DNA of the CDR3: TGTGCCTGGAGTCCGCGCCGACTTCTGACTTTTAACTATGGCTACACCTTC.

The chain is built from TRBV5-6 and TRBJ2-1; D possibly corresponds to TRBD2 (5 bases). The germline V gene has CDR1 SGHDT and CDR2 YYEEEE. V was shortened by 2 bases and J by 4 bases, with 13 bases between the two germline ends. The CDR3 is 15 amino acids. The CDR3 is CASSFPGNGYNEQFF. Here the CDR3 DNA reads TGTGCCAGCAGCTTTCCGGGAAATGGGTACAATGAGCAGTTCTTC. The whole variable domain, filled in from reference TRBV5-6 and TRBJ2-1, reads DAGVTQSPTHLIKTRGQQVTLRCSPKSGHDTVSWYQQALGQGPQFIFQYYEEEERQRGNFPDRFSGHQFPNYSSELNVNALLLGDSALYLCASSFPGNGYNEQFFGPGTRLTVL.

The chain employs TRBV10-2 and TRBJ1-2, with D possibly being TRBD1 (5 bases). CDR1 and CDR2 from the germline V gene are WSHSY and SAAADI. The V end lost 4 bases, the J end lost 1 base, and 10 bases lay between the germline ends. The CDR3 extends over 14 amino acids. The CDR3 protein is CASSGQGSNYGYTF. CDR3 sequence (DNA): TGCGCCAGCAGTGGGCAGGGAAGTAACTATGGCTACACCTTC.